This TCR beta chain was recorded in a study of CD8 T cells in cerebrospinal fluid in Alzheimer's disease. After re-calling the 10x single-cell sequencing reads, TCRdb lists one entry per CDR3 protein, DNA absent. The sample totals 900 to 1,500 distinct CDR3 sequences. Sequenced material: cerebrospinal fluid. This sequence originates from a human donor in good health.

CDR3 amino acids: CASSYSGTGGYEQYF. The chain is built from TRBV6-5 and TRBJ2-7; no DNA is available, so the TRBD1 call from TCRdb remains unchecked. The CDR3 totals 15 residues. Germline CDR1 MNHEY, CDR2 SVGAGI.